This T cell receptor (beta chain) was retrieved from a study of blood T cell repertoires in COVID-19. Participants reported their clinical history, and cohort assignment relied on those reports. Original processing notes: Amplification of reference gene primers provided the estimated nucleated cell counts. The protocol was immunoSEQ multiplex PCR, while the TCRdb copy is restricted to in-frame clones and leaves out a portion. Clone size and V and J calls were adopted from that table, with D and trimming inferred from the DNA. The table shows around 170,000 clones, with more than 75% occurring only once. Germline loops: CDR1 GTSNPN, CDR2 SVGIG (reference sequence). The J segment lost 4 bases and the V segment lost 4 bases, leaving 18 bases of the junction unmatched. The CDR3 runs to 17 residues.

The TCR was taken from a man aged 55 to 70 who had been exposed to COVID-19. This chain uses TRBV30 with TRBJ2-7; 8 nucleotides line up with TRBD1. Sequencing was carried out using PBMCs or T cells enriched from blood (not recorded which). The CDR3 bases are TGTGCCTGGAAATGGACAGGGCGAAGTGTGGGTAGTTACGAGCAGTACTTC. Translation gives CAWKWTGRSVGSYEQYF.